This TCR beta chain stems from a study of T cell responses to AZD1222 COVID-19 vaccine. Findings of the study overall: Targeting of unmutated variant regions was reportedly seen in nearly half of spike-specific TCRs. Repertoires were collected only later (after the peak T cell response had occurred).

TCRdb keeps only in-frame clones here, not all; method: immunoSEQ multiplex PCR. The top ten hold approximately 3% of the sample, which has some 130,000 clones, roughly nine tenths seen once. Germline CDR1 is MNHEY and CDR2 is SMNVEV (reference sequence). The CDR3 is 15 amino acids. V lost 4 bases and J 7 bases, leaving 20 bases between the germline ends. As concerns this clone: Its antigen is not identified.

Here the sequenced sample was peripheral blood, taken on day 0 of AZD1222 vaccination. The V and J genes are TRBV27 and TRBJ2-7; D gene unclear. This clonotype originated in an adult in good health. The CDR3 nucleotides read TGTGCCAGCAGTTCCATTGCGGCGGCAGAAGGTGAGCAGTACTTC. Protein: CASSSIAAAEGEQYF.